The T cell receptor (beta chain) described here comes from a study of blood T cell repertoires in COVID-19. The overall study: T cells, B-cell-depleted T cells, or PBMCs provided the cDNA or gDNA that served as material.

This CDR3 has 14 residues. V was trimmed by 6 bases and J by 4 bases, leaving 13 bases between them. CDR1 and CDR2 from the germline V gene are MNHEY and SMNVEV (reference sequence). Cohorts were determined from participant-reported clinical history. This clone has just one count. Study processing details: Counts of nucleated cells, estimated from reference gene primer amplification, were obtained. Sequencing was performed with immunoSEQ multiplex PCR; in TCRdb, only in-frame clones are kept and a portion is missing. From that table come the V and J calls and clone size; the DNA was used to work out D and trimming. The data hold around 280,000 clones, with under 90% observed a single time.

The gene calls are TRBV27 and TRBJ2-1; the D is unclear. The sequence was obtained from a woman aged 35 to 49 who had recovered from COVID-19. Input material: PBMCs or T cells enriched from blood (not recorded which). This chain's CDR3 is CASRQTWSYNEQFF. The CDR3 DNA reads as TGTGCCAGCAGACAAACATGGAGTTACAATGAGCAGTTCTTC.